This TCR beta chain was found in a study of blood T cell repertoires in COVID-19 (dated by TCRdb to about 2020). Context from the whole study: The collaborator samples originated in the United States, Italy and Spain and spanned the acute and convalescent phases of COVID-19. Samples came from the ongoing ImmuneRACE study (first 160 participants) plus 1,254 subjects from 6 global collaborators. Where HLA class I and class II types were available, the types were taken from metadata supplied by the sample provider, not from assay-based typing. Sample metadata almost always included a de-identified subject ID, COVID-19 status, age in years and sex. Deeply sampled blood TCRbeta repertoires from subjects exposed to, actively infected with, or recovered from COVID-19 were included in the dataset. The repertoires were released in a freely available public database intended as a resource for research on the immune response to SARS-CoV-2. The material from the prospective study consisted of cDNA or gDNA derived from T cells, B-cell-depleted T cells, or PBMCs. On the study overall, not on this receptor specifically: The amount of clinical and demographic metadata varied by source and participant and was provided uncurated.

This clone was observed a handful of times. What antigen it recognizes has not been identified. Per-base qualities were not stored, and no clone one base away is much larger. The immunoSEQ Assay, a bias-controlled multiplex PCR, was used to amplify TCRbeta CDR3 regions from genomic DNA. Per the source publication's procedure: Within the assay, amplification of reference gene primers was used to estimate how many nucleated cells each sample contained. Sequence reads were collapsed and filtered to measure the absolute abundance of every unique TCRbeta CDR3 rearrangement. For each sample, productive Simpson clonality was calculated as the square root of Simpson's diversity index across productive rearrangements. TCRdb re-hosts the immuneACCESS table, in-frame sequences only. Its copies lack some clones; in the studies checked, an unresolved V gene accounts for under half of them, and the cause for the rest is not known. V and J calls and clone size are those listed in that table; D and trimming were worked out from the DNA. The sample includes some 160,000 clones, with around four fifths observed a single time. The ten largest make up around 13% of the sample.

V is pruned by 6 bases and J by 0 bases, leaving 6 bases of the junction without a gene match. CDR1 and CDR2, per the germline V gene, are WSHSY and SAAADI. Inclusive of the bounding cysteine and phenylalanine, the CDR3 is 15 residues long. The DNA shown is the 45-base CDR3, in frame from base 1. Samples from volunteer blood donors who had recovered from COVID-19 were contributed by a second Seattle source. Each collaborating institution followed its own protocols to collect whole blood in K2EDTA tubes. For TCRbeta analysis, collaborators shipped samples as frozen whole blood, isolated PBMCs, or DNA extracted from either of those sample types.

The sequencing sample was made of peripheral blood. The chain employs TRBV10-2 and TRBJ1-2; a stretch of 8 junction bases matches TRBD1. This clonotype was obtained from a man between 65 and 85 years old who had recovered from COVID-19. The sequenced DNA is TGCGCCAGCAGAGAAGGGACAGGCGCTAACTATGGCTACACCTTC. It specifies CASREGTGANYGYTF.